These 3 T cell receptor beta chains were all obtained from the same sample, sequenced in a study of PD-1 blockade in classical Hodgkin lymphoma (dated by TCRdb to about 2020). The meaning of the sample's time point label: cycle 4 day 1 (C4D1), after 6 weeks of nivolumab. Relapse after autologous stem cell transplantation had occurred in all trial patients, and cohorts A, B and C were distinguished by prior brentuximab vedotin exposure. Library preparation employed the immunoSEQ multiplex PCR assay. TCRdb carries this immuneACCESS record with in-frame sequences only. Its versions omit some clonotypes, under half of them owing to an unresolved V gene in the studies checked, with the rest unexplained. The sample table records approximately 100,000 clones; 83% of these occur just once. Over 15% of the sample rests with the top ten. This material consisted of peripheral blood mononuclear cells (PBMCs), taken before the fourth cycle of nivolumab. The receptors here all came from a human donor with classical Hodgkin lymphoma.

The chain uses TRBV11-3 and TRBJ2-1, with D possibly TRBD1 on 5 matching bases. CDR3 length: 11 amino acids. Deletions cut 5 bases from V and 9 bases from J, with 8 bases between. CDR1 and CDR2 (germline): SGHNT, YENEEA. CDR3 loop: CASSPGIEQFF. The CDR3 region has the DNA TGTGCCAGCAGCCCAGGGATTGAGCAGTTCTTC.

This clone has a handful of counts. The CDR3 here is CASSLDRGLGETQYF. In nucleotides, the CDR3 is TGTGCCAGCAGCTTGGATAGGGGATTGGGGGAGACCCAGTACTTC. The chain couples TRBV5-4 to TRBJ2-5, with a tentative D call TRBD1 (5 bases). The CDR3 is made up of 15 amino acids. The germline V gene encodes CDR1 SGHNT and CDR2 YYREEE (reference sequence). Trimming left V 0 bases short and J 5 bases short, with 14 bases between.

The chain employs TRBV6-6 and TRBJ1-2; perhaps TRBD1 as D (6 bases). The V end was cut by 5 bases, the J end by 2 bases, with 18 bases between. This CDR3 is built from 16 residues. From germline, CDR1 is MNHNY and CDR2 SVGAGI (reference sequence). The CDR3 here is CASSARPGHANYGYTF. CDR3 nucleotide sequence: TGTGCCAGCAGTGCTCGCCCGGGACACGCAAACTATGGCTACACCTTC.